These 7 T cell receptor beta chains originate from one sample sequenced in a study of shared clonotypes between healthy human individuals. Repertoires were generated with immunoSEQ multiplex PCR, while TCRdb's copy carries only in-frame clones and drops some. Of roughly 1 million clones in the sample, about four fifths are singletons; the top ten hold under 0.6%. What was sequenced was memory CD4+ T cells from PBMCs. Described subset: CD45RA-negative fraction. All receptors derive from a man aged 18 to 30 in good health. Some clones in this sample may be carry-over from other donors' samples.

About this clone itself: The same CDR3 can be traced to other DNA sequences in this sample. V usage is TRBV27 and J usage is TRBJ2-7, with 13 positions matching TRBD2. Germline CDR1 MNHEY, CDR2 SMNVEV (reference sequence). CDR3 length: 15 residues. The junction had 4 bases not matched to a gene; V was cut back by 4 bases and J by 4 bases. The CDR3 loop reads CASSSLAGGTYEQYF. For the CDR3, the DNA is TGTGCCAGCAGTTCACTAGCGGGAGGGACTTACGAGCAGTACTTC.

The rearrangement joins TRBV10-3 to TRBJ2-3; 8 nucleotides agree with TRBD2. From germline, CDR1 is ENHRY and CDR2 SYGVKD. This CDR3 is built from 16 residues. V dropped 6 bases and J dropped 2; count of bases not matched to a gene: 10. The CDR3, as DNA: TGTGCCATCAGCGGCGGCGCGGGAGGATACACAGATACGCAGTATTTT. Residues: CAISGGAGGYTDTQYF.

The V gene is TRBV28, the J gene TRBJ1-3; D remains ambiguous. CDR1 is MDHEN, CDR2 SYDVKM, per germline. The CDR3 contains 13 residues. Between the trimmed V and J ends, which lost 3 bases and 9 bases, there was a span of 12 bases. The CDR3 region is CASSFLARGTIYF. The DNA for the CDR3 is TGTGCCAGCAGTTTCCTCGCTCGGGGCACCATATATTTT.

This clone came up once. This rearrangement joins TRBV18 to TRBJ2-2; TRBD1 agrees at 8 bases. V lost 1 base, J lost 4 bases, and 5 bases stayed unmatched. The length of the CDR3 is 16 residues. The germline gives CDR1 KGHSH, CDR2 LQKENI. The CDR3 DNA reads TGTGCCAGCTCACCACTCGACAGGGGTCCCACCGGGGAGCTGTTTTTT. Encoded protein: CASSPLDRGPTGELFF.

The gene calls are TRBV7-2 and TRBJ1-5; D may be TRBD1 (6 bases). Trimming removed 2 bases at V and 5 bases at J, with 16 bases between. The germline gives CDR1 SGHTA, CDR2 FQGNSA. This CDR3 contains 16 residues. CDR3 sequence (DNA): TGTGCCAGCAGCTTACGGCCCGGCGGGGGCGATCAGCCCCAGCATTTT. It codes for CASSLRPGGGDQPQHF.

V usage is TRBV27 and J usage is TRBJ2-1, with 11 bases fitting TRBD2. V lost 6 bases and J lost 0; bases outside the gene matches: 13. The CDR3 is 19 amino acids. Germline V gene data show CDR1 as MNHEY and CDR2 as SMNVEV (reference sequence). CDR3: CASSPDTAGLAASYNEQFF. As DNA, the CDR3 is TGTGCCAGCAGCCCCGACACTGCGGGACTAGCGGCCTCCTACAATGAGCAGTTCTTC.

The J gene is TRBJ1-5, the V gene TRBV5-4; a possible D gene is TRBD1 (5 bases). The CDR3 sequence is 12 residues long. Germline V gene lookup returns CDR1 SGHNT and CDR2 YYREEE (reference sequence). V was trimmed by 2 bases and J by 7 bases, leaving 7 bases between them. DNA of the CDR3: TGTGCCAGCAGCTTCGGGGGGCAGCCCCAGCATTTT. Its protein is CASSFGGQPQHF.